What follows describes a single TCR beta chain. This entry is derived from a study of regulatory T cells in long-lasting Graves disease. CDR1 and CDR2 from the germline V gene are MGHRA and YSYEKL. Unmatched junction bases numbered 4, after V lost 2 bases and J lost 14 bases. This CDR3 is built from 13 residues. Documented time point: persistent/refractory GD, antithyroid drugs over 5 years with positive TRAb. TCR sequences were obtained from RNA taken from PBMCs. Construction of the TCR beta libraries employed iRepertoire HTBI primers in conjunction with Arm-PCR of CDR3 regions. TCRdb analysed the multiplex PCR reads with MiXCR anew, one entry per CDR3 protein. The sample yields 300,000 or so distinct CDR3 sequences, about 20% seen once.

The material was peripheral blood mononuclear cells (PBMCs), obtained when the disease was refractory, from a patient treated with antithyroid drugs. The gene calls are TRBV4-1 and TRBJ1-6, with 9 bases identical to TRBD1. This TCR was sampled from a female donor with Graves disease. As DNA, the CDR3 is TGCGCCAGCAGCCAAACAGGGGGCAGGGCCCTCCACTTT. Residues: CASSQTGGRALHF.